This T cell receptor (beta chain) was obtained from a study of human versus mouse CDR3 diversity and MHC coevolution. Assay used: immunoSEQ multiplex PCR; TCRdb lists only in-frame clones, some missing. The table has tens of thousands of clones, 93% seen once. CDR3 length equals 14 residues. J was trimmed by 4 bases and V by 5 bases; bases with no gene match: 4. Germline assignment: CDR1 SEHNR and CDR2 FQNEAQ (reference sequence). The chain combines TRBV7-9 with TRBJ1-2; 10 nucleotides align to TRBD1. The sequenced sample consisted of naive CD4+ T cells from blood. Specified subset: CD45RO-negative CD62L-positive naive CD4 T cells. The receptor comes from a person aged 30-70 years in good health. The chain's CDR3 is CASSLTGGGYGYTF. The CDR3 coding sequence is TGTGCCAGCAGCCTGACAGGGGGCGGCTATGGCTACACCTTC.